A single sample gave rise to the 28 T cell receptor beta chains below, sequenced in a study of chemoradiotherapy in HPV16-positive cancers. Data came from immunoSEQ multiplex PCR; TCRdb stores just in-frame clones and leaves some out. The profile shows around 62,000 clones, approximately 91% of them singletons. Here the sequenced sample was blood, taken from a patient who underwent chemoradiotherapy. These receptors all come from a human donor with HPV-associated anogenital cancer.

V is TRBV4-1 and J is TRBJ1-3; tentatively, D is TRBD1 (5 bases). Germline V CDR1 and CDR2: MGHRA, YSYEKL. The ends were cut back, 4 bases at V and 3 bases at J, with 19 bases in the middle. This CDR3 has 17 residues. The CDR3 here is CASSPKTLRQFGNTIYF. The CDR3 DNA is TGCGCCAGCAGCCCGAAAACTCTTAGACAGTTTGGAAACACCATATATTTT.

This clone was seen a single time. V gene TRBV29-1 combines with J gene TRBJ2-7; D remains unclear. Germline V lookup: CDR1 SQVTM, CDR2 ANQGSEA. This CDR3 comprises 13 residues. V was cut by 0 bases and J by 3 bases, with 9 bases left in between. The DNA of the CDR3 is TGCAGCGTTGAAGACTGGCAAAGCTACGAGCAGTACTTC. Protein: CSVEDWQSYEQYF.

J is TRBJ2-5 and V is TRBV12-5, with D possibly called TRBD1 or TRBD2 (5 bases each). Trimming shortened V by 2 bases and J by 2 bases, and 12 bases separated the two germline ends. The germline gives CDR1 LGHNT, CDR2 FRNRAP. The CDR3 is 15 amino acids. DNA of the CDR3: TGTGCTAGTGGTTTGTGGGGGTCGGGACAAGAGACCCAGTACTTC. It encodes CASGLWGSGQETQYF.

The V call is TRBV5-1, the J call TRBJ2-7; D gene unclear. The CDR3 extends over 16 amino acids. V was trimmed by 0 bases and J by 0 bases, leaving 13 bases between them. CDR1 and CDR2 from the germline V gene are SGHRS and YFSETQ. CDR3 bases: TGCGCCAGCAGCTTGGTGTCCCGCCCGGGCTCCTACGAGCAGTACTTC. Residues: CASSLVSRPGSYEQYF.

CDR3 amino acids: CASSPIDRENTEAFF. Here the CDR3 DNA reads TGTGCCAGCAGTCCGATAGACAGGGAGAACACTGAAGCTTTCTTT. J is TRBJ1-1 and V is TRBV5-8, with TRBD1 matching over 7 bases. The CDR3 contains 15 residues. The V and J ends lost 5 bases and 1 base, in that order; junction bases with no gene match: 8. Germline values: CDR1 SGHTS, CDR2 YDEGEE. The full variable domain, in which reference TRBV5-8 and TRBJ1-1 provide the parts outside the CDR3, is EAGVTQSPTHLIKTRGQQATLRCSPISGHTSVYWYQQALGLGLQFLLWYDEGEERNRGNFPPRFSGRQFPNYSSELNVNALELEDSALYLCASSPIDRENTEAFFGQGTRLTVV.

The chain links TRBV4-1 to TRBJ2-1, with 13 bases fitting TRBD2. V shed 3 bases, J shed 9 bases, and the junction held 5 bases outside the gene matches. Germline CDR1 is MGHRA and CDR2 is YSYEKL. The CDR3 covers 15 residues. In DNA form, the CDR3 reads TGCGCCAGCAGCCATGTGACTAGCGGGGGGAGTGAGCAGTTCTTC. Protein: CASSHVTSGGSEQFF.

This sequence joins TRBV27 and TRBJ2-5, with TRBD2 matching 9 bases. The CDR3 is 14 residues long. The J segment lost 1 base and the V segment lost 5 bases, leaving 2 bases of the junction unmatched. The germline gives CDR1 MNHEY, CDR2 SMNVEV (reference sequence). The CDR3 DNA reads TGTGCCAGCAGTATAGCGGGAGTCCAAGAGACCCAGTACTTC. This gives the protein CASSIAGVQETQYF.

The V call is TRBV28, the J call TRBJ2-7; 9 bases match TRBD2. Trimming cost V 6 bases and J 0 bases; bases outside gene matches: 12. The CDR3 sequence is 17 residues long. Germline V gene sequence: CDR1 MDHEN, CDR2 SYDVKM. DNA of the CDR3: TGTGCCAGCAGCCTCGAGGGGGAGCGGGAGGCCTCCTACGAGCAGTACTTC. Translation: CASSLEGEREASYEQYF. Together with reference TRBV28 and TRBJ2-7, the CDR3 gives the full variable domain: DVKVTQSSRYLVKRTGEKVFLECVQDMDHENMFWYRQDPGLGLRLIYFSYDVKMKEKGDIPEGYSVSREKKERFSLILESASTNQTSMYLCASSLEGEREASYEQYFGPGTRLTVT.

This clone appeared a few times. As DNA, the CDR3 is TGTGCCAGCAGTTCAGGGGGCCTCGCCTCCTACGAGCAGTACTTC. It codes for CASSSGGLASYEQYF. V usage is TRBV6-5 and J usage is TRBJ2-7; TRBD1 matches 8 bases. CDR3 size: 15 residues. Germline CDR1 reads MNHEY; CDR2 reads SVGAGI. V shed 4 bases, J shed 0 bases, and the junction held 5 bases outside the gene matches.

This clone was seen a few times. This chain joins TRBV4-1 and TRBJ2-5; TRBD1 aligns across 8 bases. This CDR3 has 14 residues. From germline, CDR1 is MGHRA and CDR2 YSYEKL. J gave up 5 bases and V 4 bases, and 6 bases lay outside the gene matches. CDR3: CASSPGQGRETQYF. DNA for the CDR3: TGCGCCAGCAGCCCTGGACAGGGACGGGAGACCCAGTACTTC.

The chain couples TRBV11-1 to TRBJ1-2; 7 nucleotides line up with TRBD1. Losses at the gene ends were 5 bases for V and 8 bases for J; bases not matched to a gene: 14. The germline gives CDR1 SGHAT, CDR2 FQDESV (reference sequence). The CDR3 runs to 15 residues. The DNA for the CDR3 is TGTGCCAGCAGCCCGAGCCGACAGGGAGGCTCCGGCTACACCTTC. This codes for CASSPSRQGGSGYTF.

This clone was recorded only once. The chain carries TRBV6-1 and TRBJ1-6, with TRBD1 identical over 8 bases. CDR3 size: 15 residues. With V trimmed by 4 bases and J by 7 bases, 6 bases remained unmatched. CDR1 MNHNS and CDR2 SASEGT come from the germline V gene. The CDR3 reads CASSGGQVRNSPLHF. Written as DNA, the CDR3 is TGTGCCAGCAGTGGGGGACAGGTCCGGAATTCACCCCTCCACTTT.

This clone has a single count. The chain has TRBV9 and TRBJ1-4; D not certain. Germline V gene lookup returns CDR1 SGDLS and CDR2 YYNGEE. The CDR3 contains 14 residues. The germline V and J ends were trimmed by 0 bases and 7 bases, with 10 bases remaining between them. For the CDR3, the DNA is TGTGCCAGCAGCGTAGAGGGCAGTAGTGAAAAACTGTTTTTT. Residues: CASSVEGSSEKLFF. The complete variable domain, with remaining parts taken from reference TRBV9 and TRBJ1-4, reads DSGVTQTPKHLITATGQRVTLRCSPRSGDLSVYWYQQSLDQGLQFLIQYYNGEERAKGNILERFSAQQFPDLHSELNLSSLELGDSALYFCASSVEGSSEKLFFGSGTQLSVL.

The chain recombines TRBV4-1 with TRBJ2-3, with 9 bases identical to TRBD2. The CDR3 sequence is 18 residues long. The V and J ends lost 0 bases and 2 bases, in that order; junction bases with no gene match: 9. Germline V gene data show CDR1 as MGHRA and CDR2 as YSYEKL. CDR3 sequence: CASSQDLASGASTDTQYF. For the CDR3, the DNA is TGCGCCAGCAGCCAAGATTTGGCTAGCGGGGCCTCCACAGATACGCAGTATTTT.

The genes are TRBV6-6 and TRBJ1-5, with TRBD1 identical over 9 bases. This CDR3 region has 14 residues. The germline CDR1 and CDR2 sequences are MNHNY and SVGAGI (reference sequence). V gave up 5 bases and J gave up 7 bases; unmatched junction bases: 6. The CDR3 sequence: CASSVRDRVQPQHF. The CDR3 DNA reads TGTGCCAGCAGTGTCCGGGACAGGGTCCAGCCCCAGCATTTT.

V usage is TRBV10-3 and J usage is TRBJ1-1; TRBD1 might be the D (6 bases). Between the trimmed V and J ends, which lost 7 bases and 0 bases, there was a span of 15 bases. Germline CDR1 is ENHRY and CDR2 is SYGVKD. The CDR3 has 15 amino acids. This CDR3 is CAINREGDMNTEAFF. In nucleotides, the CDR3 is TGTGCCATCAACAGGGAAGGCGACATGAACACTGAAGCTTTCTTT.

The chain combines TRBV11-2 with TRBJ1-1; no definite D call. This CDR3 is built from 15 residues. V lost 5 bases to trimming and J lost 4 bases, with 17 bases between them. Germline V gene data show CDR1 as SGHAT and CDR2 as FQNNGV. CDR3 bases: TGTGCCAGCAGCCTGAGTGCGGCGGGAGTCACTGAAGCTTTCTTT. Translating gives CASSLSAAGVTEAFF.

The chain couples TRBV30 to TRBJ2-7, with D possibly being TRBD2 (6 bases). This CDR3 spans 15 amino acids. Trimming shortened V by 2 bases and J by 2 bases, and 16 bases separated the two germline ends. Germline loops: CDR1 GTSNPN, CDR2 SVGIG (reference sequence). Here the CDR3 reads CAWSRSGWQAYEQYF. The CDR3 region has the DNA TGTGCCTGGAGTAGGAGCGGGTGGCAGGCCTACGAGCAGTACTTC.

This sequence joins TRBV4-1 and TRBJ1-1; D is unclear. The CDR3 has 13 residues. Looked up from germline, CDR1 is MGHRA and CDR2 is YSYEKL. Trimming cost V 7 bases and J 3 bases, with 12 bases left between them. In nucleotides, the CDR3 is TGCGCCAGCATCGGTGGATATGACACTGAAGCTTTCTTT. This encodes CASIGGYDTEAFF.

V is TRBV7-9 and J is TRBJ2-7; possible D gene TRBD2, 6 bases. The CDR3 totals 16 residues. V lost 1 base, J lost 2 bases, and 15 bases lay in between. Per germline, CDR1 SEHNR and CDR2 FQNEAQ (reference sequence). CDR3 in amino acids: CASSLVGRLEAYEQYF. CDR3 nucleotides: TGTGCCAGCAGCTTAGTAGGGAGACTAGAAGCCTACGAGCAGTACTTC.

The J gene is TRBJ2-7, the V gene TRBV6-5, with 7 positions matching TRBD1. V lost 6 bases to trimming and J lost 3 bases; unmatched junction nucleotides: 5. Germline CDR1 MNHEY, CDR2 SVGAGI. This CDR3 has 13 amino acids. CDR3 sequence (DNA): TGTGCCAGCAGCCCTGGGACAGTCTACGAGCAGTACTTC. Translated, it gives CASSPGTVYEQYF.

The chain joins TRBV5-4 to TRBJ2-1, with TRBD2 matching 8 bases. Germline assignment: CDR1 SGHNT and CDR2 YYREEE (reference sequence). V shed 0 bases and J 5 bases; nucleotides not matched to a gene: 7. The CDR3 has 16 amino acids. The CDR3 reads CASSLVTGTRNNEQFF. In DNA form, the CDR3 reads TGTGCCAGCAGCTTGGTTACCGGGACTAGGAACAATGAGCAGTTCTTC.

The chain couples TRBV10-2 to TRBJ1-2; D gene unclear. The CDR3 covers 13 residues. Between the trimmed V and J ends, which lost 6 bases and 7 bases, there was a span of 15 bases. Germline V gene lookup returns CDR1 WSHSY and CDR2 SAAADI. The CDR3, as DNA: TGCGCCAGCAGAGCCGACCCGTCTATTGGCTACACCTTC. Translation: CASRADPSIGYTF.

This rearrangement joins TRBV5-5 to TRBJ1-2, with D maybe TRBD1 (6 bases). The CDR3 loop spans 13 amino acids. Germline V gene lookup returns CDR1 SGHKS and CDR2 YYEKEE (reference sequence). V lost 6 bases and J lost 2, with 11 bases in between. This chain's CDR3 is CASTADRNYGYTF. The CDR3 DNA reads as TGTGCCAGCACAGCAGACAGGAACTATGGCTACACCTTC.

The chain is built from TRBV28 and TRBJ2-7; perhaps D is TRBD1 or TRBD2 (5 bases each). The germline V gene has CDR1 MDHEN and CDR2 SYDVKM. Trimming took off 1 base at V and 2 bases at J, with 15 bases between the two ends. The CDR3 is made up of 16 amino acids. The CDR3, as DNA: TGTGCCAGCAGTTTATCTGCCCCGGGACCGACCTACGAGCAGTACTTC. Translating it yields CASSLSAPGPTYEQYF.

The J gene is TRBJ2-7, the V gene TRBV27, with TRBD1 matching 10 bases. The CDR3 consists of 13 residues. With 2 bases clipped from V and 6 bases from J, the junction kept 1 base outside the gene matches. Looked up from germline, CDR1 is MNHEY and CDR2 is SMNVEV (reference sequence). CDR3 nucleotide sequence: TGTGCCAGCAGTTTAGACAGGGGGCGCGAGCAGTACTTC. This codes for CASSLDRGREQYF.

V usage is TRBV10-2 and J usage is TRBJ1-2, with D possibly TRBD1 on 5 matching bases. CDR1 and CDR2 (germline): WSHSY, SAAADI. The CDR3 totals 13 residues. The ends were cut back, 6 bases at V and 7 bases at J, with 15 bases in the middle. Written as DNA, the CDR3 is TGCGCCAGCAGGGCCTCGGGGGGAGGTGGCTACACCTTC. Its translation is CASRASGGGGYTF.

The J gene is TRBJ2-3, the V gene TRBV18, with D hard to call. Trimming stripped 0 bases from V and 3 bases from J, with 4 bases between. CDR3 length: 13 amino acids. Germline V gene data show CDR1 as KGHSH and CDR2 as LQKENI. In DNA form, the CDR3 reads TGTGCCAGCTCACCACCGGTTACAGATACGCAGTATTTT. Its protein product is CASSPPVTDTQYF.